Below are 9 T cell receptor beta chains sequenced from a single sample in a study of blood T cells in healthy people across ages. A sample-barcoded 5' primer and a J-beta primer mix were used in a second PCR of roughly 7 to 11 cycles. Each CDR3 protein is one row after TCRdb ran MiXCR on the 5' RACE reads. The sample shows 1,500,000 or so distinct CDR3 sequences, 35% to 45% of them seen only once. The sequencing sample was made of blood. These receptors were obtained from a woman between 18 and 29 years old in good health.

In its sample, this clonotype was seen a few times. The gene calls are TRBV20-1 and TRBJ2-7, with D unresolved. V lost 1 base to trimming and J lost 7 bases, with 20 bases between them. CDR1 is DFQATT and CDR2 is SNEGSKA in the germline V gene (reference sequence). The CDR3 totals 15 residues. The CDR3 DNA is TGCAGTGCTAGAGCGGGCGCTCTTGCGGTAAGAGAGCAGTACTTC. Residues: CSARAGALAVREQYF.

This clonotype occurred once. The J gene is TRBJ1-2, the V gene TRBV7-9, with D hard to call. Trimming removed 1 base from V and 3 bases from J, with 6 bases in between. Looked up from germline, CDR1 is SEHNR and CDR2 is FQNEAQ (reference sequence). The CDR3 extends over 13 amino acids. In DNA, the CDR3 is TGTGCCAGCAGCTTAGGGTTTCACTATGGCTACACCTTC. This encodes CASSLGFHYGYTF.

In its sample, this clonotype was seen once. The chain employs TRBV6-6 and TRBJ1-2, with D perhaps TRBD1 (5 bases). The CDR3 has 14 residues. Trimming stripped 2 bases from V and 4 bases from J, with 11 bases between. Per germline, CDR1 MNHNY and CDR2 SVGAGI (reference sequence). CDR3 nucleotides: TGTGCCAGCAGTTACGGGGACCCCATCTATGGCTACACCTTC. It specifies CASSYGDPIYGYTF.

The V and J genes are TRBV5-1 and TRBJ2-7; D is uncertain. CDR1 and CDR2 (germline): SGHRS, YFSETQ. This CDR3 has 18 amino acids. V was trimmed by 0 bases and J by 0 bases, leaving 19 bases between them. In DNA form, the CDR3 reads TGCGCCAGCAGCTTGGTACAACTTGGCGGCCAGATCTCCTACGAGCAGTACTTC. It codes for CASSLVQLGGQISYEQYF.

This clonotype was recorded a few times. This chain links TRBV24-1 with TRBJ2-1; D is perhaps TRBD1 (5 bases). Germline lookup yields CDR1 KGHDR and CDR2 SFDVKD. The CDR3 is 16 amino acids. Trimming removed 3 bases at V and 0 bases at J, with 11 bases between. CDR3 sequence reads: CATSDKTASSYNEQFF. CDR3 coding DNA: TGTGCCACCAGTGATAAGACAGCGAGCTCCTACAATGAGCAGTTCTTC.

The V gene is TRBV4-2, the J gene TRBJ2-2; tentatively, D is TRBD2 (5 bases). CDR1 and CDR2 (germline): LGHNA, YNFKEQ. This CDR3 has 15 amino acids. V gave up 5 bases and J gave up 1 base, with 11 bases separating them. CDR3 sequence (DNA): TGTGCCAGCAGCTTAAGCGGTATGAACACCGGGGAGCTGTTTTTT. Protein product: CASSLSGMNTGELFF.

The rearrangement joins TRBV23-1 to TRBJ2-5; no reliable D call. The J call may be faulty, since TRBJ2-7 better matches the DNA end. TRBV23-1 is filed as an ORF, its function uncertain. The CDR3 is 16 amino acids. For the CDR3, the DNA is TGCGCCAGCAGTCAATCCGAGAAGGGCAAATTCTACGAGCAGTACTTC. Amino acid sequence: CASSQSEKGKFYEQYF.

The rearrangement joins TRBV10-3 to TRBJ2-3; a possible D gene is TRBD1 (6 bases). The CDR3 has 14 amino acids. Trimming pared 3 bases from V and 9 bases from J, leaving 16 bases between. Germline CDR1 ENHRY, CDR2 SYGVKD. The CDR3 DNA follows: TGTGCCATCAGTGATGGGCAGGGGTCGAGGACGCAGTATTTT. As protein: CAISDGQGSRTQYF.

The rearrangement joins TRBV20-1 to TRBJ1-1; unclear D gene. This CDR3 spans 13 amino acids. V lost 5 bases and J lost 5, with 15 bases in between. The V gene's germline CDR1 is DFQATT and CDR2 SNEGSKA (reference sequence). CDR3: CSADQSARTEAFF. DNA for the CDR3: TGCAGTGCTGACCAGTCAGCCCGGACTGAAGCTTTCTTT.